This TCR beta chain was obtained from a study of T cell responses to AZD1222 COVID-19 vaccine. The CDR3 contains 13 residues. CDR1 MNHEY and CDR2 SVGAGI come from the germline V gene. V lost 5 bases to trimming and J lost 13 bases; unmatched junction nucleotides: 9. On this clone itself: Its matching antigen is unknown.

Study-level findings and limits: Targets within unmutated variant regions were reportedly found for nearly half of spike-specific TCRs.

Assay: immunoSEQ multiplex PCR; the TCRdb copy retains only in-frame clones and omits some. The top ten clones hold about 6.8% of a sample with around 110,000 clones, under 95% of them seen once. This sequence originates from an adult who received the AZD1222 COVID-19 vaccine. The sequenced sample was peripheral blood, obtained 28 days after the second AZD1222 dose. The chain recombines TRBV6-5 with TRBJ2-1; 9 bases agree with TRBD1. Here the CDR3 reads CASSPQGAGVQFF. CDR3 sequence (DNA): TGTGCCAGCAGTCCACAGGGGGCGGGGGTCCAGTTCTTC.